The clone carrying this T cell receptor beta chain was detected many times. Its antigen is undetermined. Stated time point: newly diagnosed GD, antithyroid drugs for less than 3 months. PBMC-extracted RNA yielded the TCR library. Clinicians diagnosed Graves' disease using American Thyroid Association guidelines. Those enrolled as patients came out of an endocrinology department in Xi'an, China. The V end lost 4 bases, the J end lost 4 bases, and 16 bases lay between the germline ends. Germline values: CDR1 LGHDT, CDR2 YNNKEL (reference sequence). The CDR3 has 15 residues. This record comes from a study of regulatory T cells in long-lasting Graves disease. Turning to the study itself: Antithyroid drug intake by newly diagnosed Graves' patients had lasted under 3 months. Notes on the study in general: Those with persistent disease had in common more public clonotypes (about 3,000) than new patients (approximately 920).

In building TCR beta libraries, iRepertoire HTBI primers were used together with Arm-PCR of CDR3 regions. Using its own MiXCR run on the multiplex PCR reads, TCRdb lists one record per CDR3 protein. The table shows 350,000 to 450,000 distinct CDR3 sequences, with about 11% occurring only once. These data were likewise used in another study, on T cells in Graves' hyperthyroidism and ophthalmopathy.

The receptor was derived from a woman between 18 and 29 years old with Graves disease. Here the sequenced sample was peripheral blood mononuclear cells (PBMCs), taken at new diagnosis, from a patient treated with antithyroid drugs. The chain is built from TRBV3-1 and TRBJ1-1, with D possibly matching TRBD1 (5 bases). In nucleotides, the CDR3 is TGTGCCAGCAGCCTAACGCAGGGCGCTGGCACTGAAGCTTTCTTT. Translating it yields CASSLTQGAGTEAFF.